This T cell receptor beta chain is from a study of cytomegalovirus exposure and HLA in healthy donors. The PCR ran on 60 Vbeta and 13 Jbeta primers. Clones were sequenced by immunoSEQ multiplex PCR, and TCRdb holds only the in-frame ones, with some missing. This sample has under 250,000 clones, with roughly 87% found just once. The CDR3 length is 14 residues. Germline values: CDR1 SGHRS, CDR2 YFSETQ. The ends were cut back, 4 bases at V and 5 bases at J, with 15 bases in the middle. The sequence was collected from a man in his forties in good health and CMV-seropositive. Sequenced material: PBMCs. The rearrangement links TRBV5-1 to TRBJ1-2; D unclear. Written as DNA, the CDR3 is TGCGCCAGCAGCCCCGGGGAGAACTGGTATGGCTACACCTTC. Translating it yields CASSPGENWYGYTF. The full variable domain, completed using reference TRBV5-1 and TRBJ1-2, is KAGVTQTPRYLIKTRGQQVTLSCSPISGHRSVSWYQQTPGQGLQFLFEYFSETQRNKGNFPGRFSGRQFSNSRSEMNVSTLELGDSALYLCASSPGENWYGYTFGSGTRLTVV.